The rows below give T cell receptor beta chains drawn from one sample of a study of cytomegalovirus exposure and HLA in healthy donors. Produced via immunoSEQ multiplex PCR; TCRdb's table is partial and in-frame only. The repertoire holds about 130,000 clones, with about 8.5% as singletons. Material for sequencing was PBMCs. Every receptor here comes from a man in his forties in good health and CMV-seronegative. The conserved cysteine and the conserved F or W are not part of the CDR3 here.

>TRBV28
ASSWGRAYEQY
>TRBV5-1
ASSFAFGQGRELTEAF
>TRBV14
ASSQGRGALQGYT
>TRBV27
ASTIRTAQETQY
>TRBV7-2
ASSWAGDLSSYEQY
>TRBV15
ATSRPYSNQPQH
>TRBV15
ATSREIKDWGPITGELF
>TRBV9
ASSVGLAGGTGELF
>TRBV7-9
ASSSRGSEPQH
>TRBV6-1
ASSSPGQGNYGYT
>TRBV4-2
ASSQPRDYNEQF
>TRBV7-2
ASSLLDSRMTNYGYT
>TRBV4-2
ASSQDLQGRAGELF
>TRBV19
ASTVTSGAYNEQF
>TRBV5-1
ASSLGDRVYGYT
>TRBV2
ASSGVEQF
>TRBV5-4
ASQLEPGDTEAF
>TRBV5-1
ASSLSQGYGYT
>TRBV11-3
ASSPGAGGTEAF
>TRBV2
ASSERIQVDNYGYK
>TRBV13
ASSWANQPQH
>TRBV7-2
ASSLVGRYTGELF
>TRBV28
ASSRTGANEKLF
>TRBV6-5
ASSYSTANQPQH
>TRBV6-1
ASRLDRDSNQPQH
>TRBV5-4
ASSLDPRDTDTQY
>TRBV5-1
ASRSGTSVTDTQY
>TRBV7-9
ASSLARSLSGNTIY
>TRBV4-1
ASSLIQATNEKLF
>TRBV7-3
ASSSGLAPSNQQF
>TRBV4-1
ASSQEEGPNSGANVLT
>TRBV6-4
ASSETGLSDEQY
>TRBV7-9
ASSLGTVETQY
>TRBV9
ASSPPGDTIY
>TRBV11-2
ASSPHPGQIDNEQF
>TRBV5-6
ASSSGQGWYNEQF
>TRBV9
ASSTSVASGGEETQY
>TRBV15
ATSRDRPSSGNTIY
>TRBV25-1
ASSSRLAGETQY